This T cell receptor beta chain was observed in a study of blood T cell repertoires in COVID-19. At the level of the study: The United States, Italy and Spain supplied acute and convalescent COVID-19 samples. Sources were T cells, B-cell-depleted T cells, or PBMCs; the material itself was cDNA or gDNA.

The CDR3 spans 17 residues. Germline V CDR1 and CDR2: ENHRY, SYGVKD. Trimming pared 2 bases from V and 6 bases from J, leaving 22 bases between. Source study methods: Using reference gene primer amplification, nucleated cell counts were estimated. Method: immunoSEQ multiplex PCR; TCRdb's copy keeps in-frame clones and lacks some. V, J and clone size were drawn from that table, and D and trimming were deduced from the DNA. Of about 210,000 clones in the sample, roughly 75% are singletons; the top ten hold 7% to 8.5%. This TCR was recovered from a woman aged 70-85 years with acute or convalescent COVID-19. This chain uses TRBV10-3 with TRBJ1-2; possible D gene TRBD1, 5 bases. Sequences were obtained from peripheral blood. The CDR3 coding sequence is TGTGCCATCAGTGAGGCCAGGGTTGGGTTCGGGTATGATGGCTACACCTTC. This sequence encodes CAISEARVGFGYDGYTF.